These 24 T cell receptor beta chains were all obtained from the same sample, sequenced in a study of Graves' ophthalmopathy and Graves' hyperthyroidism. Amplification targeted the TCR beta CDR3 regions, with RNA transcripts as the source material. First-round RT-PCR employed HTBI primers, with a second-round multiplex PCR after it. TCRdb ran MiXCR on the multiplex PCR reads and lists one entry per CDR3 protein. This table has roughly 700,000 distinct CDR3 sequences, roughly 41% appearing once. The sequencing sample was made of peripheral blood. All receptors come from an adult man with Graves' ophthalmopathy.

A remark on this clonotype: The junction does not match germline at one end; this may be a read error. This sequence joins TRBV9 and TRBJ2-5; TRBD2 might be the D (7 bases). The CDR3 has 16 residues. Looked up from germline, CDR1 is SGDLS and CDR2 is YYNGEE. As DNA, the CDR3 is TGCGCCAGCAGCTTGTTAGTTGCGGGGGCGAAAGAGACCCAGTACTTC. Translation gives CASSLLVAGAKETQYF.

This clonotype turned up a few times. The rearrangement links TRBV10-3 to TRBJ1-6, with D possibly being TRBD1 (6 bases). Germline loops: CDR1 ENHRY, CDR2 SYGVKD. V lost 10 bases to trimming and J lost 10 bases, with 29 bases between them. This CDR3 region has 17 residues. This CDR3 is CASSYFLRTEGESPLHF. The CDR3 DNA follows: TGTGCCAGCAGCTACTTCCTCCGGACAGAAGGAGAATCACCCCTCCACTTT.

This clonotype was counted at least ten times. V gene TRBV29-1 combines with J gene TRBJ1-1; D ambiguous. The germline V gene has CDR1 SQVTM and CDR2 ANQGSEA. CDR3 length: 12 residues. V was shortened by 5 bases and J by 3 bases, with 10 bases between the two germline ends. CDR3 in amino acids: CSVSLTDTEAFF. CDR3 DNA: TGCAGCGTTTCTCTTACCGACACTGAAGCTTTCTTT.

The chain is built from TRBV7-2 and TRBJ2-7, with TRBD1 identical over 7 bases. CDR3 length: 15 amino acids. Germline values: CDR1 SGHTA, CDR2 FQGNSA. J lost 8 bases, V lost 6 bases, and 16 bases had no gene match. CDR3 sequence (DNA): TGTGCCAGCAGTCGTACAGGGGTGAACTATGGCCAGCAGTACTTC. As protein: CASSRTGVNYGQQYF. Drawing the rest from reference TRBV7-2 and TRBJ2-7, the complete variable domain is GAGVSQSPSNKVTEKGKDVELRCDPISGHTALYWYRQSLGQGLEFLIYFQGNSAPDKSGLPSDRFSAERTGGSVSTLTIQRTQQEDSAVYLCASSRTGVNYGQQYFGPGTRLTVT.

This clonotype has a handful of counts. This rearrangement joins TRBV7-9 to TRBJ2-5, with TRBD1 matching over 7 bases. The V gene's germline CDR1 is SEHNR and CDR2 FQNEAQ (reference sequence). The CDR3 contains 18 residues. V shed 6 bases, J shed 3 bases, and the junction held 19 bases outside the gene matches. The CDR3 DNA is TGTGCCAGCAGGGGCCCCTTACTTTACAGGGGAGTAGAAGAGACCCAGTACTTC. Residues: CASRGPLLYRGVEETQYF.

V and J are TRBV14 and TRBJ1-2, with 8 bases fitting TRBD1. V lost 4 bases, J lost 9 bases, and 13 bases stayed unmatched. The CDR3 sequence is 15 residues long. Germline CDR1 is SGHDN and CDR2 is FVKESK. CDR3 DNA: TGTGCCAGCAGCCCCGTGAGACAGGGGTTGGATAGCTACACCTTC. Its protein is CASSPVRQGLDSYTF.

V gene TRBV15 combines with J gene TRBJ1-1; no firm D call. The CDR3 is made up of 15 amino acids. The V end was cut by 7 bases, the J end by 1 base, with 16 bases between. Germline loops: CDR1 LNHNV, CDR2 YYDKDF (reference sequence). CDR3 region: CATNHRVQRNTEAFF. CDR3 sequence (DNA): TGTGCCACCAACCATCGGGTACAGCGGAACACTGAAGCTTTCTTT.

This clonotype was detected a few times. V usage is TRBV9 and J usage is TRBJ1-3, with unresolved D. The CDR3 runs to 15 residues. V was clipped by 0 bases and J by 0 bases, with 7 bases between them. Germline CDR1 SGDLS, CDR2 YYNGEE. CDR3 amino acids: CASSVDLLSGNTIYF. The DNA of the CDR3 is TGTGCCAGCAGCGTAGACCTGCTCTCTGGAAACACCATATATTTT.

The V call is TRBV5-1, the J call TRBJ2-2, with 14 bases matching TRBD2. CDR3 length: 17 amino acids. Germline V gene sequence: CDR1 SGHRS, CDR2 YFSETQ. The trim removed 3 bases at V and 5 bases at J, leaving 6 bases unmatched. CDR3 in DNA: TGCGCCAGCAGCTCGACCGGGACTAGCGGGAGAACCGGGGAGCTGTTTTTT. Its protein is CASSSTGTSGRTGELFF.

Regarding this clonotype: Possible read error: a much larger clone is one base away. The CDR3 end shows no conserved phenylalanine or tryptophan, and so a read error is likely. This sequence joins TRBV5-4 and TRBJ2-5; no clear D gene. The CDR3 contains 13 residues. Per germline, CDR1 SGHNT and CDR2 YYREEE (reference sequence). Trimming stripped 0 bases from V and 5 bases from J, with 8 bases between. The CDR3 DNA reads TGTGCCAGCAGCTTGGATACCAGTGAGACCCAGTACGTC. This encodes CASSLDTSETQYV.

As regards this clonotype: An end of the junction does not agree with germline; a read error may underlie this. The V and J genes are TRBV24-1 and TRBJ2-6, with no clear D. The CDR3 contains 16 residues. The germline V gene has CDR1 KGHDR and CDR2 SFDVKD. CDR3 sequence: CASSYLKGSGANVLTF. The CDR3 DNA sequence: TGTGCCAGCAGTTATTTGAAAGGGTCAGGGGCCAACGTCCTGACTTTC.

This rearrangement joins TRBV6-5 to TRBJ2-7; 7 bases agree with TRBD1. Germline values: CDR1 MNHEY, CDR2 SVGAGI. The CDR3 has 15 residues. V lost 6 bases to trimming and J lost 2 bases; unmatched junction nucleotides: 10. CDR3: CASREQGVRTYEQYF. The DNA for the CDR3 is TGTGCCAGCAGAGAGCAGGGGGTGAGGACCTACGAGCAGTACTTC.

In DNA form, the CDR3 reads TGTGCCAGCAGCTCAATAGACAGGGGCACCACCATATATTTT. Residues: CASSSIDRGTTIYF. The rearrangement links TRBV7-9 to TRBJ1-3; 8 bases are shared with TRBD1. The CDR3 runs 14 residues. V dropped 4 bases and J dropped 9; count of bases not matched to a gene: 8. Germline loops: CDR1 SEHNR, CDR2 FQNEAQ (reference sequence).

This clonotype has at least ten counts. This chain links TRBV15 with TRBJ1-4; D ambiguous. Trimming shortened V by 2 bases and J by 4 bases, and 14 bases separated the two germline ends. The V gene's germline CDR1 is LNHNV and CDR2 YYDKDF (reference sequence). The CDR3 runs 16 residues. CDR3 residues: CATSRTGRVYNEKLFF. The CDR3 DNA reads as TGTGCCACCAGCAGAACCGGAAGAGTATATAATGAAAAACTGTTTTTT.

The V gene is TRBV15, the J gene TRBJ1-3; no reliable D call. Deletions cut 0 bases from V and 0 bases from J, with 15 bases between. The CDR3 consists of 18 residues. The V gene's germline CDR1 is LNHNV and CDR2 YYDKDF (reference sequence). The CDR3 coding sequence is TGTGCCACCAGCAGAGATTTTCCGGGCCGCTCCTCTGGAAACACCATATATTTT. The encoded protein is CATSRDFPGRSSGNTIYF.

Here the CDR3 reads CASSFSPGNAAYEQYF. CDR3 bases: TGCGCCAGCAGCTTCTCTCCCGGGAATGCAGCCTACGAGCAGTACTTC. The rearrangement links TRBV5-1 to TRBJ2-7, with a possible D match to TRBD2 (5 bases). With 2 bases removed from V and 2 bases from J, the gap between germline ends came to 17 bases. There are 16 residues in the CDR3. The germline V gene has CDR1 SGHRS and CDR2 YFSETQ.

There are many counts of this clonotype. The chain joins TRBV7-9 to TRBJ2-7; D is unclear. Trimming removed 5 bases from V and 0 bases from J, with 5 bases in between. Germline values: CDR1 SEHNR, CDR2 FQNEAQ (reference sequence). CDR3 length: 12 amino acids. The CDR3 region has the DNA TGTGCCAGCAGCATTAACTCCTACGAGCAGTACTTC. Protein: CASSINSYEQYF.

This chain uses TRBV15 with TRBJ2-7, with a tentative D call TRBD1 (6 bases). V lost 0 bases to trimming and J lost 2 bases, with 20 bases between them. Germline CDR1 LNHNV, CDR2 YYDKDF (reference sequence). There are 18 residues in the CDR3. CDR3 amino acids: CATSRDLMVGARAYEQYF. CDR3 DNA sequence: TGTGCCACCAGCAGAGATCTCATGGTGGGGGCGCGGGCCTACGAGCAGTACTTC. The variable domain in full, with the rest retrieved from reference TRBV15 and TRBJ2-7, is DAMVIQNPRYQVTQFGKPVTLSCSQTLNHNVMYWYQQKSSQAPKLLFHYYDKDFNNEADTPDNFQSRRPNTSFCFLDIRSPGLGDTAMYLCATSRDLMVGARAYEQYFGPGTRLTVT.

The chain recombines TRBV7-2 with TRBJ2-7, with D possibly TRBD1 on 6 matching bases. The CDR3 is 15 amino acids. The germline V and J ends were trimmed by 5 bases and 0 bases, with 14 bases remaining between them. Germline V gene lookup returns CDR1 SGHTA and CDR2 FQGNSA. The CDR3 coding sequence is TGTGCCAGCAGCCAAACCGGACAGAGCTCCTACGAGCAGTACTTC. It encodes CASSQTGQSSYEQYF.

A note on this clonotype: This sequence may be a read error, since a much larger clone differs from it by one base. The CDR3 here is CASSLGTGIYGYTF. As DNA, the CDR3 is TGTGCCAGCAGCTTAGGGACAGGAATCTATGGCTACACCTTC. The gene calls are TRBV7-9 and TRBJ1-2; TRBD1 matches at 7 bases. This CDR3 region has 14 residues. J was trimmed by 4 bases and V by 1 base; bases with no gene match: 3. From germline, CDR1 is SEHNR and CDR2 FQNEAQ (reference sequence).

The CDR3 bases are TGCAGTGCTAGTAGACAGAAAGTCGGTGGCTACACCTTC. Translation: CSASRQKVGGYTF. The V and J genes are TRBV20-1 and TRBJ1-2; tentative D call: TRBD1 (5 bases). Germline assignment: CDR1 DFQATT and CDR2 SNEGSKA (reference sequence). Trimming took 3 bases from V and 7 from J, leaving 15 bases between them. This CDR3 has 13 amino acids.

This rearrangement joins TRBV14 to TRBJ1-2; D uncertain. V gave up 4 bases and J gave up 11 bases, with 17 bases separating them. The CDR3 is made up of 13 amino acids. The germline V gene has CDR1 SGHDN and CDR2 FVKESK. The DNA for the CDR3 is TGTGCCAGCAGCCGCCTCAACGGGCGGTTATACACCTTC. Its translation is CASSRLNGRLYTF.

V is TRBV10-3 and J is TRBJ1-3; 7 nucleotides match TRBD1. Losses at the gene ends were 3 bases for V and 0 bases for J; bases not matched to a gene: 5. This CDR3 has 16 residues. Germline loops: CDR1 ENHRY, CDR2 SYGVKD. The CDR3 nucleotides are TGTGCCATCAGTGATTGGACAGGTGACTCTGGAAACACCATATATTTT. This encodes CAISDWTGDSGNTIYF.

The rearrangement links TRBV15 to TRBJ1-2; TRBD1 might be the D (5 bases). Germline assignment: CDR1 LNHNV and CDR2 YYDKDF (reference sequence). This CDR3 region has 16 residues. V was shortened by 4 bases and J by 5 bases, with 20 bases between the two germline ends. The CDR3 DNA reads TGTGCCACCAGCATCAGCGGGAGGGAGACAGCATATGGCTACACCTTC. It specifies CATSISGRETAYGYTF.